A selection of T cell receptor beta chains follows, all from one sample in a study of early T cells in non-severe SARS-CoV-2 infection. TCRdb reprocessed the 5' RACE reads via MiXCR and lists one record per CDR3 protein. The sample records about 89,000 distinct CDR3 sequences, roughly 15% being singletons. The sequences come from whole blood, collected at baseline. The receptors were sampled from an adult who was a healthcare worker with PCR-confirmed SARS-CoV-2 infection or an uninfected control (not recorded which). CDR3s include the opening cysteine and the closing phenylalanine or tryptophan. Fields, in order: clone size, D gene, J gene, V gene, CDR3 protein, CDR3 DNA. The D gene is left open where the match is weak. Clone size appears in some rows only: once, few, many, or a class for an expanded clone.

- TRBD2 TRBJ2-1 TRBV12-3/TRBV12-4 CASSWTSGGRGSYNEQFF TGTGCCAGCAGTTGGACTAGCGGGGGGAGGGGCTCCTACAATGAGCAGTTCTTC
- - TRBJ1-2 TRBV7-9 CASSIGTREYGYTF TGTGCCAGCAGCATCGGAACACGAGAGTATGGCTACACCTTC
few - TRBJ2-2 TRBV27 CASSLTFTLAELFF TGTGCCAGCAGTCTAACGTTTACGCTCGCGGAGCTGTTTTTT
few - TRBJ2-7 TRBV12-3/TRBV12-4 CASSTTTYEQYF TGTGCCAGCAGTACCACTACCTACGAGCAGTACTTC
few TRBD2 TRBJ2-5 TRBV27 CASSPQKTSGRAFQETQYF TGTGCCAGCAGCCCACAGAAAACTAGCGGGAGGGCTTTCCAAGAGACCCAGTACTTC
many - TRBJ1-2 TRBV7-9 CASSLAWGTEGYTF TGTGCCAGCAGCTTAGCGTGGGGGACTGAAGGCTACACCTTC
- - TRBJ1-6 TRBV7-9 CASAQGIRSPLHF TGTGCCAGCGCTCAGGGGATTCGTTCACCCCTCCACTTT
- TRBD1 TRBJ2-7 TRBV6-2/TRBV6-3 CASSQPSGTGSYEQYF TGTGCCAGCAGCCAACCCTCCGGGACAGGGTCCTACGAGCAGTACTTC
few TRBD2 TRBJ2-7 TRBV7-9 CASSYQVQLAGLTYEQYF TGTGCCAGCAGCTACCAAGTCCAACTAGCGGGCCTGACCTACGAGCAGTACTTC
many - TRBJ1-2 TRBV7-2 CASNPDGTVAYGYTF TGTGCCAGCAACCCGGACGGAACCGTTGCTTATGGCTACACCTTC
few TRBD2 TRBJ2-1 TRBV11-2 CASSSGTTYNEQFF TGTGCCAGCAGCTCCGGGACTACCTACAATGAGCAGTTCTTC
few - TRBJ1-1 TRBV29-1 CSVSGALRTEAFF TGCAGCGTCTCGGGGGCCCTAAGAACTGAAGCTTTCTTT
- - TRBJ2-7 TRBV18 CASSHETISYEQYF TGTGCCAGCTCACACGAGACGATCAGCTACGAGCAGTACTTC
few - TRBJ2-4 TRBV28 CASSLWTGNAKNIQYF TGTGCCAGCAGTTTATGGACCGGTAACGCAAAAAACATTCAGTACTTC
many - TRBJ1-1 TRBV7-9 CASSLAHGGNTEAFF TGTGCCAGCAGCTTAGCTCACGGGGGTAACACTGAAGCTTTCTTT
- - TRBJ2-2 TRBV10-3 CAGGRDANTGELFF TGTGCCGGGGGACGGGACGCTAACACCGGGGAGCTGTTTTTT
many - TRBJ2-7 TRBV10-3 CAISGDSHDEQYF TGTGCCATCAGTGGGGACTCCCACGACGAGCAGTACTTC
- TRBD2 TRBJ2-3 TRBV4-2 CASSQEPSGRGGTDTQYF TGTGCCAGCAGCCAAGAGCCCAGCGGGAGAGGGGGCACAGATACGCAGTATTTT
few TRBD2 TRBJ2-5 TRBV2 CASTMTSGGHRDF TGTGCCAGCACTATGACTAGCGGGGGACACCGGGACTTC
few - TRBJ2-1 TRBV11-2 CASSLVGQSSYNEQFF TGTGCCAGCAGCTTAGTTGGGCAGAGCTCCTACAATGAGCAGTTCTTC
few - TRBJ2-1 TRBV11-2 CASSPRWDSFQNEQFF TGTGCCAGCAGCCCTAGATGGGACTCCTTCCAAAATGAGCAGTTCTTC
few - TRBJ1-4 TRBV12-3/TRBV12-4 CASSLTSPGTKLFF TGTGCCAGCAGTTTGACAAGTCCCGGGACCAAACTGTTTTTT
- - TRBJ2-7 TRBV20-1 CSASSLRRPKSYEQYF TGCAGTGCTAGTTCGTTGCGGAGGCCTAAGTCCTACGAGCAGTACTTC
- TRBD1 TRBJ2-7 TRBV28 CALGDRVGPEQYF TGTGCCCTAGGGGACAGGGTCGGTCCCGAGCAGTACTTC
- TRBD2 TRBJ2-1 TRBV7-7 CASSPTSGRVDEQFF TGTGCCAGCAGCCCCACTAGCGGGAGAGTAGATGAGCAGTTCTTC
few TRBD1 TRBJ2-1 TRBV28 CASGTGGAVFRSSYNEQFF TGTGCCAGCGGGACAGGGGGCGCAGTCTTTCGGAGCTCCTACAATGAGCAGTTCTTC
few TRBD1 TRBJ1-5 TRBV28 CAINSQGIAQPQHF TGTGCCATCAACTCACAGGGGATCGCACAGCCCCAGCATTTT
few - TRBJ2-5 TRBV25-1 CASSEWGDLQETQYF TGTGCCAGCAGTGAATGGGGGGACCTCCAAGAGACCCAGTACTTC
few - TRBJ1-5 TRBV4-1 CASSQGYSNQPQHF TGCGCCAGCAGCCAAGGGTATAGCAATCAGCCCCAGCATTTT
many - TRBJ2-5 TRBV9 CASSGNLGAETQYF TGTGCCAGCAGCGGCAATCTCGGGGCTGAGACCCAGTACTTC
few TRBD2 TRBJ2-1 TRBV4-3 CASSHRSGSDYEQFF TGCGCCAGCAGCCACAGAAGCGGGAGTGATTATGAGCAGTTCTTC
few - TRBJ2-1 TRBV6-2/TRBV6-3 CASSWTNYNEQFF TGTGCCAGCTCCTGGACTAACTACAATGAGCAGTTCTTC
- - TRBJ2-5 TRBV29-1 CSARQGRGTQYF TGCAGCGCTAGACAGGGGAGGGGGACCCAGTACTTC
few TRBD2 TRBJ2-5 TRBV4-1 CASSRLAGGVETQYF TGCGCCAGCAGCCGCCTAGCGGGAGGAGTTGAGACCCAGTACTTC
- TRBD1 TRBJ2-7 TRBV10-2 CASSESVGTDLGWQYF TGCGCCAGCAGTGAGTCTGTCGGGACAGATTTGGGTTGGCAGTACTTC
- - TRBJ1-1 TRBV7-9 CASSLGAENTEAFF TGTGCCAGCAGCTTAGGGGCGGAGAACACTGAAGCTTTCTTT
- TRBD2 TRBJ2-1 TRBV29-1 CSVKREANNEQFF TGCAGCGTCAAGCGGGAGGCGAACAATGAGCAGTTCTTC
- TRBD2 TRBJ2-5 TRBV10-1 CASSDGLAVQETQYF TGCGCCAGCAGTGACGGACTAGCGGTACAAGAGACCCAGTACTTC
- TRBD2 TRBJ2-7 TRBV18 CASSPGSGSYEQYF TGTGCCAGCTCACCGGGAAGCGGGAGTTATGAGCAGTACTTC
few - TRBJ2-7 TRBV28 CASSLSRDEQYF TGTGCCAGCAGTTTGAGTCGGGACGAGCAGTACTTC
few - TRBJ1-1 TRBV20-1 CSAGTFSPHTEAFF TGCAGTGCTGGGACCTTCAGTCCTCACACTGAAGCTTTCTTT
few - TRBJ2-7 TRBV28 CASSPHTLAYEQYF TGTGCCAGCAGCCCCCACACCCTGGCCTACGAGCAGTACTTC
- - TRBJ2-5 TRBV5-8 CASSALTGQETQYF TGTGCCAGCAGCGCCCTGACAGGCCAAGAGACCCAGTACTTC
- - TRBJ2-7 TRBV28 CASSAPGARDEQYF TGTGCCAGCAGTGCGCCCGGGGCTCGGGACGAGCAGTACTTC
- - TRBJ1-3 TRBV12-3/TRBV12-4 CASSDPWTDSSGNTIYF TGTGCCAGCAGTGACCCTTGGACGGATAGCTCTGGAAACACCATATATTTT